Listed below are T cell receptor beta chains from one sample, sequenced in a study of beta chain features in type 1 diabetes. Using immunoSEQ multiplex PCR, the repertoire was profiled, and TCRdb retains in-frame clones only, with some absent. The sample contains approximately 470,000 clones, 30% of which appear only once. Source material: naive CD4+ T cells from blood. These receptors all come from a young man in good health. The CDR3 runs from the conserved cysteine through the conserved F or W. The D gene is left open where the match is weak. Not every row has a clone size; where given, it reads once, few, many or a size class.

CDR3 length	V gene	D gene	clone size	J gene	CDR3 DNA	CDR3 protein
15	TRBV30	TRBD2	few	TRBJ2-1	TGTGCCTGGAGTCGGGCTCTAGCGGGCTACAATGAGCAGTTCTTC	CAWSRALAGYNEQFF
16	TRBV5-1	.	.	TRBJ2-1	TGCGCCAGCAGTTGGGCCGGGACTCGAATTTTAAATGAGCAGTTCTTC	CASSWAGTRILNEQFF
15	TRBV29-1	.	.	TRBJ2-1	TGCAGCGTTGAAGAAACTGGGAGGTGCTACAATGAGCAGTTCTTC	CSVEETGRCYNEQFF
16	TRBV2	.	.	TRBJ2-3	TGTGCCAGCAGGCCCTTCGGCGGGCTTAGCACAGATACGCAGTATTTT	CASRPFGGLSTDTQYF
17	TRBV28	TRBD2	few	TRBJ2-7	TGTGCCAGCAGTTTGTTGCCTAGCGGGAGGATTCACTACGAGCAGTACTTC	CASSLLPSGRIHYEQYF
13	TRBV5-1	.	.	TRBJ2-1	TGCGCCAGCAGCCGGGAGCCCGGGAATGAGCAGTTCTTC	CASSREPGNEQFF
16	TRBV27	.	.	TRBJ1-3	TGTGCCAGCATTCAGATGGACCCTAGCTCTGGAAACACCATATATTTT	CASIQMDPSSGNTIYF
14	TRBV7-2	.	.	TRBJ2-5	TGTGCCAGCAGCTTAGGAGGCACCCAAGAGACCCAGTACTTC	CASSLGGTQETQYF
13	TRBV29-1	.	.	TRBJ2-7	TGCAGCGTTGAACAGGGCAACATCTACGAGCAGTACTTC	CSVEQGNIYEQYF
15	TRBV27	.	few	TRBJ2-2	TGTGCCAGCAAGGGTTGGGGGCTGGTCACCGGGGAGCTGTTTTTT	CASKGWGLVTGELFF
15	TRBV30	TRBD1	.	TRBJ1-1	TGTGCCTGGAGTTCCTTGACAGGGCCGAACACTGAAGCTTTCTTT	CAWSSLTGPNTEAFF
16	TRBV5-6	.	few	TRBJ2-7	TGTGCCAGCAGCTTGTTGGGGGTAGGACGGTCCTACGAGCAGTACTTC	CASSLLGVGRSYEQYF
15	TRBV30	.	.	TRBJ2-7	TGTGCCTGGAGTGTACCGAGGCTAGGGACCTACGAGCAGTACTTC	CAWSVPRLGTYEQYF
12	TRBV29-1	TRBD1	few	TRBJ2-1	TGCAGCGCCCGACAGGGGGTGGATGAGCAGTTCTTC	CSARQGVDEQFF
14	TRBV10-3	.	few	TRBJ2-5	TGTGCCATCGGAGGACAGACATACCAAGAGACCCAGTACTTC	CAIGGQTYQETQYF
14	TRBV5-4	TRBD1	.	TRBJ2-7	TGTGCCAGCAGCGTACAGGGGGAGACCTACGAGCAGTACTTC	CASSVQGETYEQYF
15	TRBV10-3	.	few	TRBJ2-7	TGTGCCCTCGAACGGGCCCTACAGGATAGCTACGAGCAGTACTTC	CALERALQDSYEQYF
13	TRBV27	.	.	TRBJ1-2	TGTGCCAGCAGTAGCCGCAGGGGTGGGGGCTACACCTTC	CASSSRRGGGYTF
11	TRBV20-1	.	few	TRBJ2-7	TGCAGTGCTAGCAAGGCGGGCGAGCAGTACTTC	CSASKAGEQYF
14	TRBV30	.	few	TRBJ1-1	TGTGCCTGGACCCAATTAGGGAGGAACACTGAAGCTTTCTTT	CAWTQLGRNTEAFF
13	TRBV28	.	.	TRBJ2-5	TGTGCCAGCAGCCCGGGCCGGCAAGAGACCCAGTACTTC	CASSPGRQETQYF
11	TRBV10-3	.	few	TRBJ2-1	TGTGCCATCAGTGAAGTCAGGGAGCAGTTCTTC	CAISEVREQFF
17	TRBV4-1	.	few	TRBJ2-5	TGCGCCAGCAGCCAAGAACCCAGGGCGCAGCCCCAAGAGACCCAGTACTTC	CASSQEPRAQPQETQYF
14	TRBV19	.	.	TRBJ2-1	TGTGCCAGTAGTACGACCTGGCTTAACGATGAGCAGTTCTTC	CASSTTWLNDEQFF
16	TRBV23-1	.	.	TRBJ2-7	TGCGCCAGCAGTCAATCTCTCAGCCGGGGAACCTACGAGCAGTACTTC	CASSQSLSRGTYEQYF
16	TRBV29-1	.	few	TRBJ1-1	TGCAGCGTTAGCGGCTACGGGGGCGGATTCCCCTCTGAAGCTTTCTTT	CSVSGYGGGFPSEAFF
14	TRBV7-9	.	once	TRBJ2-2	TGTGCCAGCAGCTCTTGGGGCACCACCGGGGAGCTGTTTTTT	CASSSWGTTGELFF